This is a list of T cell receptor beta chains from one sample in a study of regulatory T cells in long-lasting Graves disease. Using its own MiXCR run on the multiplex PCR reads, TCRdb lists one record per CDR3 protein. The repertoire holds about 400,000 distinct CDR3 sequences, with around 20% as singletons. Source: peripheral blood mononuclear cells (PBMCs), taken when the disease was refractory, from a patient treated with antithyroid drugs. The origin of the receptors is a female donor with Graves disease. CDR3s include the opening cysteine and the closing phenylalanine or tryptophan. The D gene is left open where the match is weak. Some rows mark clone size as missing; the rest say once, few, many or name a class of expanded clone.

j_call,d_call,clone_size,v_call,cdr3_nt,cdr3_aa
TRBJ2-2,TRBD1,once,TRBV7-2,TGTGCCAGCAGCTTAGATCCCGGGACAGGGCCCACCGGGGAGCTGTTTTTT,CASSLDPGTGPTGELFF
TRBJ1-1,.,many,TRBV2,TGTGCCAGCATTCGCAGCGTCATGAACACTGAAGCTTTCTTT,CASIRSVMNTEAFF
TRBJ2-5,.,few,TRBV11-2,TGTGCCAGCAGCCAAGAACCTGGCGAGAGGGGGAGTGGGGAGACCCAGCACTTC,CASSQEPGERGSGETQHF
TRBJ2-5,.,.,TRBV5-1,TGCGCCAGCAGCTTGGGACACGGCCAAGAGACCCAGTACTTC,CASSLGHGQETQYF
TRBJ2-7,.,.,TRBV5-1,TGCGCCAGCAGCTTGGCCCAGGCCACCGGGGCGGAGCAGTACTTC,CASSLAQATGAEQYF
TRBJ2-7,.,.,TRBV7-9,TGTGCCAGCAGCTTAGCCTCATTGATTGGGGCCTACGAGCAGTACTTC,CASSLASLIGAYEQYF
TRBJ1-5,.,.,TRBV19,TGTGCCAGTAGTTCTCTAGGGGACAATCAGCCCCAGCATTTT,CASSSLGDNQPQHF
TRBJ2-7,TRBD1,few,TRBV5-1,TGCGCCAGCCTACCCCACCGGACAGGGGGCTACGAGCAGTACTTC,CASLPHRTGGYEQYF
TRBJ1-6,.,few,TRBV3-1,TGTGCCAGCAGCCAAGATTCGGCGGCGTGGAATTCACCCCTCCACTTT,CASSQDSAAWNSPLHF
TRBJ2-7,.,many,TRBV5-6,TGTGCCAGCAGCGCCGGGCCCAGGGAGCAGTACTTC,CASSAGPREQYF
TRBJ1-1,.,many,TRBV2,TGTGCCAGCAGTGAGCAGACAGCGTCTGAAGCTTTCTTT,CASSEQTASEAFF
TRBJ2-5,TRBD2,.,TRBV12-3/TRBV12-4,TGTGCCAGCGGCGGGGGGGGTAAAAAGGAGACCCAGTACTTC,CASGGGGKKETQYF
TRBJ2-7,.,many,TRBV6-1,TGTGCCAGCAGTGAAGAGAAGAGGGACGAGCAGTACTTC,CASSEEKRDEQYF
TRBJ1-1,.,many,TRBV7-2,TGTGCCAGCAGCTCAATGAGGGGGACAGAAGCTTTCTTT,CASSSMRGTEAFF
TRBJ2-1,.,.,TRBV2,TGTGCCAGCAGGACGGGAGTTGCGTACAATGAGCAGTTCTTC,CASRTGVAYNEQFF
TRBJ1-2,TRBD1,many,TRBV3-1,TGTGCCAGCAGCCATCTTACAGGGGAAGGTGGCTACACCTTC,CASSHLTGEGGYTF
TRBJ2-5,TRBD2,many,TRBV11-2,TGTGCCAGCAGCTTAGTTTCGCGGGAGCGTCAAGAGACCCAGTACTTC,CASSLVSRERQETQYF
TRBJ1-1,.,.,TRBV5-1,TGCGCCAGCAGCTTGGGGCCACTTCTGGGGGCGGGGGAAGCTTTCTTT,CASSLGPLLGAGEAFF
TRBJ1-4,TRBD1,.,TRBV10-3,TGTGCCATCAGTGAGCGGGGGACAGGGAATGAAAAACTGTTTTTT,CAISERGTGNEKLFF
TRBJ2-7,TRBD2,.,TRBV12-3/TRBV12-4,TGTGCCAGCAGTTCGTATGACATAAGCGGGAGAGGGTACGAGCAGTACTTC,CASSSYDISGRGYEQYF
TRBJ2-3,TRBD2,.,TRBV20-1,TGCAGTGCTAGAGATCGACCTAGCGGGAGGAATACGCAGTATTTT,CSARDRPSGRNTQYF
TRBJ1-1,.,.,TRBV4-3,TGCGCCAGCAGTCAACGAGGAAAGGCGGACACTGAAGCTTTCTTT,CASSQRGKADTEAFF
TRBJ1-1,.,few,TRBV6-1,TGTGCCAGCAGTCCGAGGGGGGGGATGGAGACTGAAGCTTTCTTT,CASSPRGGMETEAFF
TRBJ2-5,.,many,TRBV6-1,TGTGCCAGCAGTGGACTGGAAGAGACCCAGTACTTC,CASSGLEETQYF
TRBJ1-2,TRBD1,many,TRBV30,TGTGCCTGGAGTGTGAGGACAGGGGATGGCTACACCTTC,CAWSVRTGDGYTF
TRBJ2-7,.,.,TRBV7-6,TGTGCCAGCAGCTTAGCGTACGGCTACGAGCAGTACTTC,CASSLAYGYEQYF
TRBJ1-2,TRBD1,many,TRBV9,TGTGCCAGCAGCGGATTTGGAGGGACAGATAGCTATGGCTACACCTTC,CASSGFGGTDSYGYTF
TRBJ2-5,TRBD2,many,TRBV28,TGTGCCAGCAGTCCCCCCGGGCGACTAGCGGGAGAGCAAGAGACCCAGTACTTC,CASSPPGRLAGEQETQYF
TRBJ2-7,.,few,TRBV14,TGTGCCAGCAGCCGACCCGGCTCGCTCTACGAGCAGTACTTC,CASSRPGSLYEQYF
TRBJ1-5,.,.,TRBV30,TGTGCCTGGAGTTTTACGGACACCCATCAGCCCCAGCATTTT,CAWSFTDTHQPQHF
TRBJ1-6,.,many,TRBV28,TGTGCCAGCAGTCGGCAGGGGAACGAATATAATTCACCCCTCCACTTT,CASSRQGNEYNSPLHF
TRBJ2-7,TRBD2,many,TRBV29-1,TGCAGCGTTGTAGAGCGGGAGGGTTCCTACGAGCAGTACTTC,CSVVEREGSYEQYF
TRBJ1-1,.,few,TRBV4-1,TGCGCCAGCAGCCAAGGACAGCAGAACACTGAAGCTTTCTTT,CASSQGQQNTEAFF
TRBJ2-1,TRBD2,.,TRBV2,TGTGCCAGCAGTGAAGTGGCTAGCGGGAGGTATGAGCAGTTCTTC,CASSEVASGRYEQFF
TRBJ1-5,.,.,TRBV9,TGTGCCAGCAGCGTAGGAGTAGGGCTAATCGATCAGCCCCAGCATTTT,CASSVGVGLIDQPQHF
TRBJ2-2,TRBD1,.,TRBV19,TGTGCCAGTATCCCACAGGGGGCAGTTGCCGGGGAGCTGTTTTTT,CASIPQGAVAGELFF
TRBJ2-7,TRBD2,.,TRBV20-1,TGCAGTGCTAGAGGGCTAGCGGGAGGCGAGGTATACAAGCAGTACTTC,CSARGLAGGEVYKQYF
TRBJ2-7,.,.,TRBV28,TGTGCCAGCAGTGGCCTTGGGGACGAGCAGTACTTC,CASSGLGDEQYF
TRBJ2-7,.,.,TRBV2,TGTGCCAGCAGTTTTAGCGATTTCTACGAGCGGTACTTC,CASSFSDFYERYF
TRBJ1-2,TRBD1,.,TRBV20-1,TGCAGTGCTATAAGCCCCACAGGGGGCGCAAATGGCTACACCTTC,CSAISPTGGANGYTF
TRBJ2-7,TRBD1,many,TRBV28,TGTGCCAGCAGCCCCGGGACAGGTTCCTACGAGCAGTACTTC,CASSPGTGSYEQYF
TRBJ2-7,.,.,TRBV5-1,TGCGCCAGCAGCCTCCACCCTGACTACGAGCAGTACTTC,CASSLHPDYEQYF
TRBJ2-1,TRBD2,.,TRBV28,TGTGCCAGCAGTCTACTAGCGGGTTCCCTCTATGAGCAGTTCTTC,CASSLLAGSLYEQFF
TRBJ2-7,.,.,TRBV27,TGTGCCAGCAGTTTAAAGTCGCAGGGGGGCATCCGACGAGTGCACGAGCAGTACTTC,CASSLKSQGGIRRVHEQYF
TRBJ2-7,.,many,TRBV12-3/TRBV12-4,TGTGCCAGCAGTTGGGACTCTCTGGGCGAGCAGTACTTC,CASSWDSLGEQYF
TRBJ1-3,.,few,TRBV12-3/TRBV12-4,TGTGCCAGCAACGGACCGGGGGACACCATATATTTT,CASNGPGDTIYF
TRBJ2-5,.,.,TRBV30,TGTGCCTGGAGTGTAAGGCGGCGGGAGACCCAGTACTTC,CAWSVRRRETQYF
TRBJ2-5,.,few,TRBV12-3/TRBV12-4,TGTGCCAGCAGTTTCTCCGGACACCGCGGAGAGACCCAGTACTTC,CASSFSGHRGETQYF
TRBJ1-2,TRBD1,once,TRBV20-1,TGCAGTGCAGAACAGGGGGCCAACTATGGCTACACCTTC,CSAEQGANYGYTF
TRBJ1-1,TRBD1,.,TRBV20-1,TGCAGTGCTAGAGATCTTCGGACAGGGACAACTGAAGCTTTCTTT,CSARDLRTGTTEAFF
TRBJ2-3,TRBD2,.,TRBV12-3/TRBV12-4,TGTGCCAGCAGTCAGGGACTAGGGAGAGATACGCAGTATTTT,CASSQGLGRDTQYF
TRBJ1-5,.,few,TRBV24-1,TGTGCCACCAGTGAACCGGACAGAAATCAGCCCCAGCATTTT,CATSEPDRNQPQHF
TRBJ2-1,.,few,TRBV10-3,TGTGCCATCACTCATACCCTAGGCAATGAGCAGTTCTTC,CAITHTLGNEQFF
TRBJ1-2,TRBD1,many,TRBV3-1,TGTGCCAGCAGCCACCCAGGACAGGGCTCGGTTGATTATGGCTACACCTTC,CASSHPGQGSVDYGYTF
TRBJ1-5,TRBD1,many,TRBV6-1,TGTGCCAGCAAACCCCGGGACAGGGTACAGCCCCAGCATTTT,CASKPRDRVQPQHF
TRBJ1-5,.,few,TRBV30,TGTGCCTGGAGGGCGGGAGATCAGCCCCAGCATTTT,CAWRAGDQPQHF
TRBJ2-5,.,many,TRBV6-5,TGTGCCAGCAGTTACGGAATAGGAGGACGCGAGACCCAGTACTTC,CASSYGIGGRETQYF
TRBJ1-2,TRBD1,.,TRBV12-3/TRBV12-4,TGTGCCAGCAGTTTATCCCGACAGGGATACTATGGCTACACCTTC,CASSLSRQGYYGYTF
TRBJ2-2,TRBD1,.,TRBV3-1,TGTGCCAGCAGCCACGCTTCACCGGGTTCGGGACAGTTAAGGACCGGGGAGCTGTTTTTT,CASSHASPGSGQLRTGELFF